Shown below are 25 T cell receptor beta chains from a single sample sequenced in a study of blood T cell repertoires in COVID-19. Assay: immunoSEQ multiplex PCR; the TCRdb copy retains only in-frame clones and omits some. The data contain some 68,000 clones, 75% to 90% of them seen just once; the ten biggest clones take up around 2.5%. What was sequenced was peripheral blood. The receptors derive from a man aged 45-65 years with acute or convalescent COVID-19.

The chain has TRBV6-2 or TRBV6-3 and TRBJ2-7; 9 positions match TRBD1. The V gene end was trimmed by 0 bases and the J gene end by 2 bases; junction bases not matched to a gene: 5. Per the germline V gene, CDR1 is MNHEY and CDR2 is SVGEGT. CDR3 length: 16 residues. For the CDR3, the DNA is TGTGCCAGCAGTTACTCTCGAGGGACAGGGACCTACGAGCAGTACTTC. Protein: CASSYSRGTGTYEQYF.

The chain links TRBV7-6 to TRBJ2-1; TRBD2 aligns across 8 bases. The CDR3 has 14 amino acids. Trimming at V came to 8 bases and at J to 8 bases, leaving 11 bases not matched to a gene. CDR1 is SGHVS, CDR2 FNYEAQ, per germline. The CDR3 is CASGRESGSDEQFF. CDR3 coding DNA: TGTGCCAGCGGGAGAGAGAGCGGGAGCGATGAGCAGTTCTTC.

This chain uses TRBV19 with TRBJ2-2; 8 nucleotides align to TRBD1. Germline loops: CDR1 LNHDA, CDR2 SQIVND (reference sequence). V trimming: 6 bases; J trimming: 1 base; junction bases outside the gene matches: 7. CDR3 size: 16 residues. The CDR3 coding sequence is TGTGCCAGTAGCCCAGACAGGGGAGAGAACACCGGGGAGCTGTTTTTT. It encodes CASSPDRGENTGELFF.

This clone was counted a few times. The V and J genes are TRBV5-6 and TRBJ1-4; 8 bases fit TRBD1. The V gene's germline CDR1 is SGHDT and CDR2 YYEEEE. The trim removed 3 bases at V and 2 bases at J, leaving 6 bases unmatched. CDR3 length: 16 residues. In nucleotides, the CDR3 is TGTGCCAGCAGCTCCCGGACAGGGCTTACTAATGAAAAACTGTTTTTT. Translated, it gives CASSSRTGLTNEKLFF.

This clone has just one count. The rearrangement links TRBV30 to TRBJ1-1, with 8 nucleotides matching TRBD1. CDR1 and CDR2 (germline): GTSNPN, SVGIG (reference sequence). Unmatched junction bases numbered 4, after V lost 2 bases and J lost 8 bases. The CDR3 loop spans 12 amino acids. The chain's CDR3 is CAWSTGTGEAFF. As DNA, the CDR3 is TGTGCCTGGAGTACAGGGACAGGAGAAGCTTTCTTT.

This clone was detected once. The chain joins TRBV24-1 to TRBJ2-6; TRBD1 aligns across 10 bases. Germline V CDR1 and CDR2: KGHDR, SFDVKD. The CDR3 loop spans 17 amino acids. V gave up 9 bases and J gave up 1 base; unmatched junction bases: 8. DNA for the CDR3: TGTGCCACCGGGACAGGGGATAGTCTTTCTGGGGCCAACGTCCTGACTTTC. This gives the protein CATGTGDSLSGANVLTF.

The J gene is TRBJ2-3, the V gene TRBV11-3; 9 bases agree with TRBD1. The CDR3 has 16 residues. From germline, CDR1 is SGHNT and CDR2 YENEEA. Unmatched junction bases numbered 9, after V lost 5 bases and J lost 3 bases. CDR3 protein: CASSLHLTGGTDTQYF. In DNA, the CDR3 is TGTGCCAGCAGCCTCCACTTGACAGGGGGGACAGATACGCAGTATTTT.

This chain connects TRBV4-1 to TRBJ1-3; D is perhaps TRBD1 (6 bases). Trimming took off 4 bases at V and 0 bases at J, with 10 bases between the two ends. CDR1 MGHRA and CDR2 YSYEKL come from the germline V gene. This CDR3 is 15 amino acids long. CDR3 DNA: TGCGCCAGCAGCCCTGGGACAAACTCTGGAAACACCATATATTTT. This sequence encodes CASSPGTNSGNTIYF.

This sequence joins TRBV29-1 and TRBJ2-3, with D perhaps TRBD1 (6 bases). Trimming cost V 6 bases and J 2 bases, with 12 bases left between them. The CDR3 runs 13 residues. The germline V gene encodes CDR1 SQVTM and CDR2 ANQGSEA. CDR3 sequence reads: CSVGTGYTDTQYF. CDR3 bases: TGCAGCGTGGGAACAGGGTACACAGATACGCAGTATTTT.

The chain links TRBV7-9 to TRBJ2-7, with 9 bases identical to TRBD1. The ends lost 2 bases at V and 4 bases at J; junction bases unmatched: 6. The CDR3 has 15 amino acids. CDR1 is SEHNR and CDR2 is FQNEAQ in the germline V gene (reference sequence). The chain's CDR3 is CASSLPPGQGYEQYF. CDR3 nucleotide sequence: TGTGCCAGCAGCTTACCTCCGGGACAGGGTTACGAGCAGTACTTC. The variable domain in full, completed from reference TRBV7-9 and TRBJ2-7, reads DTGVSQNPRHKITKRGQNVTFRCDPISEHNRLYWYRQTLGQGPEFLTYFQNEAQLEKSRLLSDRFSAERPKGSFSTLEIQRTEQGDSAMYLCASSLPPGQGYEQYFGPGTRLTVT.

CDR3 in amino acids: CASSYTGDEQYV. The CDR3, as DNA: TGTGCCAGCAGCTACACGGGGGACGAGCAGTACGTC. The chain carries TRBV6-6 and TRBJ2-7; D is possibly TRBD2 (6 bases). V gave up 6 bases and J gave up 5 bases, with 11 bases separating them. The CDR3 is made up of 12 amino acids. CDR1 and CDR2 (germline): MNHNY, SVGAGI (reference sequence).

This sequence joins TRBV12-3 or TRBV12-4 and TRBJ2-1; D gene ambiguous. The V and J ends lost 6 bases and 4 bases respectively, with 7 bases between them. CDR3 size: 12 residues. CDR3 region: CASSPEYNEQFF. The CDR3 DNA sequence: TGTGCCAGCAGCCCAGAATACAATGAGCAGTTCTTC.

The rearrangement uses TRBV9 and TRBJ1-1, with 8 bases matching TRBD1. The CDR3 has 15 amino acids. With V trimmed by 4 bases and J by 4 bases, 9 bases remained unmatched. Germline loops: CDR1 SGDLS, CDR2 YYNGEE. CDR3 DNA sequence: TGTGCCAGCAGCCCTCGGACAGGGAAGGCCACTGAAGCTTTCTTT. Its protein is CASSPRTGKATEAFF.

V and J are TRBV5-5 and TRBJ1-5; D gene unclear. Trimming pared 2 bases from V and 6 bases from J, leaving 15 bases between. Per the germline V gene, CDR1 is SGHKS and CDR2 is YYEKEE (reference sequence). This CDR3 is 15 amino acids long. The CDR3 nucleotides read TGTGCCAGCAGCTTCCGAGGAATTGAGGGTCAGCCCCAGCATTTT. As protein: CASSFRGIEGQPQHF.

This chain links TRBV6-1 with TRBJ2-3; TRBD2 is a possible D gene (6 bases). CDR3 length: 15 residues. Trimming left V 4 bases short and J 2 bases short, with 13 bases between. Germline V gene data show CDR1 as MNHNS and CDR2 as SASEGT. CDR3 sequence: CASSAAGLFTDTQYF. CDR3 DNA sequence: TGTGCCAGCAGTGCAGCGGGCCTTTTCACAGATACGCAGTATTTT.

The rearrangement links TRBV5-5 to TRBJ2-7; 7 bases map to TRBD2. CDR3 length: 13 residues. In germline, CDR1 is SGHKS, CDR2 YYEKEE (reference sequence). V shed 4 bases and J 4 bases; nucleotides not matched to a gene: 5. The CDR3 DNA reads TGTGCCAGCAGCCCCGGGGGGTCTTACGAGCAGTACTTC. Translated: CASSPGGSYEQYF.

The rearrangement joins TRBV18 to TRBJ1-2; the match to TRBD1 covers 11 bases. Germline-derived CDR1 and CDR2 are KGHSH and LQKENI. This CDR3 comprises 14 residues. The junction had 5 bases not matched to a gene; V was cut back by 4 bases and J by 7 bases. The CDR3 reads CASSLGQGAIGYTF. The CDR3 DNA reads as TGTGCCAGCTCACTAGGACAGGGGGCGATTGGCTACACCTTC.

The CDR3 coding sequence is TGTGCTAGTGGTCCCGACAATGAGCAGTTCTTC. This translates into CASGPDNEQFF. The chain carries TRBV12-5 and TRBJ2-1; D remains unclear. The V and J ends lost 5 bases and 5 bases respectively, with 4 bases between them. CDR3 length: 11 amino acids. Germline V lookup: CDR1 LGHNT, CDR2 FRNRAP.

V is TRBV2 and J is TRBJ2-2, with 11 positions matching TRBD2. The CDR3 spans 14 residues. The germline gives CDR1 SNHLY, CDR2 FYNNEI. The junction had 4 bases not matched to a gene; V was cut back by 6 bases and J by 7 bases. The CDR3 DNA is TGTGCCAGCAGACTAGCGGGAGAAATCGGGGAGCTGTTTTTT. Residues: CASRLAGEIGELFF.

This chain joins TRBV3-1 (or the pseudogene TRBV3-2) and TRBJ2-1; 10 nucleotides line up with TRBD2. The CDR3 runs 15 residues. Trimming cost V 3 bases and J 7 bases; bases outside gene matches: 6. The germline gives CDR1 LGHDT, CDR2 YNNKEL (reference sequence). Here the CDR3 reads CASSHLAGDTNEQFF. As DNA, the CDR3 is TGTGCCAGCAGCCACCTAGCGGGAGACACTAATGAGCAGTTCTTC.

This clone was recorded only once. This chain joins TRBV7-9 and TRBJ2-5; 9 nucleotides align to TRBD1. Germline V CDR1 and CDR2: SEHNR, FQNEAQ (reference sequence). V was clipped by 3 bases and J by 5 bases; unmatched bases: 10. This CDR3 contains 16 residues. The CDR3 nucleotides are TGTGCCAGCAGCTTCTTCCGGGACAGGGCGGGGGAGACCCAGTACTTC. Translating gives CASSFFRDRAGETQYF.

This chain connects TRBV9 to TRBJ2-3, with 11 nucleotides matching TRBD2. Trimming removed 0 bases from V and 3 bases from J; junction bases left unmatched: 0. This CDR3 spans 15 amino acids. CDR1 is SGDLS, CDR2 YYNGEE, per germline. As DNA, the CDR3 is TGTGCCAGCAGCGTAGGACTAGCGGGAACAGATACGCAGTATTTT. Translated: CASSVGLAGTDTQYF.

The chain employs TRBV9 and TRBJ2-1; a possible D gene is TRBD2 (5 bases). Germline assignment: CDR1 SGDLS and CDR2 YYNGEE. The V gene lost 3 bases and the J gene lost 2 bases, with 12 bases spanning the gap. The CDR3 covers 15 residues. Here the CDR3 DNA reads TGTGCCAGCAGCGCCAGCGGAGAGCCCTACAATGAGCAGTTCTTC. It yields the protein CASSASGEPYNEQFF.

This CDR3 reads CASSQDWGGLYPNQPQHF. The DNA for the CDR3 is TGTGCCAGCAGCCAAGATTGGGGGGGGCTTTACCCCAATCAGCCCCAGCATTTT. The genes are TRBV3-1 (or the pseudogene TRBV3-2) and TRBJ1-5; tentatively, D is TRBD1 (6 bases). The CDR3 loop spans 18 amino acids. Germline V gene lookup returns CDR1 LGHDT and CDR2 YNNKEL (reference sequence). Deletions cut 0 bases from V and 3 bases from J, with 18 bases between.

CDR3 coding DNA: TGTGCCTGGACCGGGACAGGGGGCGAGGGCTACACCTTC. Translation: CAWTGTGGEGYTF. The rearrangement joins TRBV30 to TRBJ1-2; 12 positions match TRBD1. CDR1 GTSNPN and CDR2 SVGIG come from the germline V gene (reference sequence). The CDR3 covers 13 residues. V was pared by 4 bases and J by 8 bases, with 5 bases of the junction left unmatched.